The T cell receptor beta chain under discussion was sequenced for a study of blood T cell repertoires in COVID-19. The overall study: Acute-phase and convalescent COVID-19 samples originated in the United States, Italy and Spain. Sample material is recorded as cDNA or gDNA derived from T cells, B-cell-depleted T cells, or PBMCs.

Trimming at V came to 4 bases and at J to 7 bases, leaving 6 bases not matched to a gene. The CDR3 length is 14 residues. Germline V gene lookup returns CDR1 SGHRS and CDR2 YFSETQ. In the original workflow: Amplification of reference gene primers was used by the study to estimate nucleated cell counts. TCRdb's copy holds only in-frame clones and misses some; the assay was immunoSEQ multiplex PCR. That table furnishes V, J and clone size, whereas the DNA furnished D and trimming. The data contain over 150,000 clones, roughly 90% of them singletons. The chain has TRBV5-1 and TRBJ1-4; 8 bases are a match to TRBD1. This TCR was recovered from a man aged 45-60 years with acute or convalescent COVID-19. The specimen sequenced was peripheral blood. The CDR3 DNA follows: TGCGCCAGCAGCCTAGGACAGGGTGTTGAAAAACTGTTTTTT. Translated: CASSLGQGVEKLFF.